The clone carrying this T cell receptor (beta chain) has just one count. Seattle patients were enrolled while actively infected and followed longitudinally. Assay: immunoSEQ multiplex PCR; the TCRdb copy retains only in-frame clones and omits some. The table has a few hundred thousand clones, 85% seen once; the top ten hold roughly 2.2%. V shed 1 base and J 6 bases; nucleotides not matched to a gene: 12. CDR1 and CDR2 (germline): SGHTA, FQGNSA. The CDR3 consists of 17 residues. These data belong to a study of blood T cell repertoires in COVID-19. The overall study: Both acute and convalescent COVID-19 samples were obtained from the United States, Italy and Spain. Sources were T cells, B-cell-depleted T cells, or PBMCs; the material itself was cDNA or gDNA.

This sequence joins TRBV7-2 and TRBJ2-3, with 8 nucleotides matching TRBD1. Sequenced sample: peripheral blood. The receptor's source is a woman in her seventies with COVID-19, enrolled during active disease. CDR3 amino acids: CASSLELVAGGADTQYF. CDR3 bases: TGTGCCAGCAGCTTAGAGTTAGTGGCAGGGGGCGCGGATACGCAGTATTTT.